This T cell receptor (beta chain) comes out of a study of OX40 agonist ivuxolimab in advanced cancers. J was trimmed by 2 bases and V by 2 bases; bases with no gene match: 6. This CDR3 is built from 17 residues. The germline V gene encodes CDR1 SGHVS and CDR2 FQNEAQ. Data came from immunoSEQ multiplex PCR; TCRdb stores just in-frame clones and leaves some out. The sample holds around 25,000 clones; 85% are singletons and the top ten take approximately 17%. This sequence originates from an adult with an advanced solid tumor such as melanoma, head and neck, liver or kidney cancer. This sequence joins TRBV7-8 and TRBJ2-6, with 7 bases that match TRBD1. Sequencing used CD4+ or CD8+ T cells sorted from blood, obtained in a trial of the OX40 agonist ivuxolimab. The CDR3 DNA reads TGTGCCAGCAGCTTACTAGACAGGGTAGCTGGGGCCAACGTCCTGACTTTC. It specifies CASSLLDRVAGANVLTF.